This T cell receptor (beta chain) was recovered during a study of cytotoxic CD8 clonotypes in ibrutinib-treated CLL. The sequencing depth, 1 in 200,000 to 1 in 1 million T cells, was the target. Clones were sequenced by immunoSEQ multiplex PCR, and TCRdb holds only the in-frame ones, with some missing. In the table there are hundreds of thousands of clones, 67% of which are singletons. Trimming shortened V by 0 bases and J by 5 bases, and 8 bases separated the two germline ends. This CDR3 is 14 amino acids long. The gene calls are TRBV23-1 and TRBJ1-5; possible D gene TRBD1, 6 bases. TRBV23-1 is reported as an ORF; its role is uncertain. The origin of this receptor is a human donor with chronic lymphocytic leukemia. Sequencing was performed on PBMCs, taken after 36 months of ibrutinib treatment. The CDR3 nucleotides are TGCGCCAGCAGTCAATCAGGGGGACATCAGCCCCAGCATTTT. Translated: CASSQSGGHQPQHF.